This TCR beta chain is drawn from a study of blood T cell repertoires in COVID-19. Assay: immunoSEQ multiplex PCR; the TCRdb copy retains only in-frame clones and omits some. The profile shows around 230,000 clones, approximately 89% of them singletons. The V gene lost 4 bases and the J gene lost 10 bases, with 14 bases spanning the gap. Germline values: CDR1 SNHLY, CDR2 FYNNEI. The CDR3 has 13 residues. This sequence joins TRBV2 and TRBJ1-5; possible D gene TRBD1, 6 bases. The receptor comes from a woman in her 30s with acute COVID-19. Sequenced: PBMCs or T cells enriched from blood (not recorded which). CDR3 nucleotide sequence: TGTGCCAGCAGTGGGGGGCAATTCCGACCCCAGCATTTT. Protein sequence: CASSGGQFRPQHF.